This T cell receptor beta chain was profiled in a study of blood T cell repertoires in COVID-19. The overall study: Samples of COVID-19 (acute and convalescent) were obtained from the United States, Italy and Spain. Sources were T cells, B-cell-depleted T cells, or PBMCs; the material itself was cDNA or gDNA.

The CDR3 contains 13 residues. Germline trimming cut 6 bases from V and 8 bases from J; bases unmatched to any gene: 9. Original processing methods: Nucleated cell counts were estimated from reference gene primer amplification. Sequencing used immunoSEQ multiplex PCR; TCRdb keeps in-frame clones, though not all of them. D and trimming come from the DNA, and the V and J calls and clone size come from that table. This table has around 170,000 clones, around 90% appearing once. Either two negative PCRs, clearance, or symptom resolution qualified Cohort 3 donors as recovered. The rearrangement links TRBV12-3 or TRBV12-4 to TRBJ1-2; 7 bases are shared with TRBD1. The sequence came from a woman aged 18-30 years who had recovered from COVID-19. Material for sequencing was PBMCs or T cells enriched from blood (not recorded which). For the CDR3, the DNA is TGTGCCAGCAGCCTGACAGGGTGGGTAGGCTACACCTTC. Residues: CASSLTGWVGYTF.